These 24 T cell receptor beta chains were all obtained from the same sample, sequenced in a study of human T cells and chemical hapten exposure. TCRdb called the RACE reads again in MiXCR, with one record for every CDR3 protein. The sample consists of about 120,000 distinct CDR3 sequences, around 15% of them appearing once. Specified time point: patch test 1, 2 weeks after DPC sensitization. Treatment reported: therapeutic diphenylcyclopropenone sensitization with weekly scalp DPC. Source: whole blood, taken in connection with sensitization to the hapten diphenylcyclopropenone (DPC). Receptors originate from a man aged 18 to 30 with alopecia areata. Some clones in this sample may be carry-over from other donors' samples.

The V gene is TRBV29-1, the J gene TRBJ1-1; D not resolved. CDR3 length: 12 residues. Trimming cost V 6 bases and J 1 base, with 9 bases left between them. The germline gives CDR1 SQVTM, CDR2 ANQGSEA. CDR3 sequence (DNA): TGCAGCGTGAACCCAGGGAACACTGAAGCTTTCTTT. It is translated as CSVNPGNTEAFF.

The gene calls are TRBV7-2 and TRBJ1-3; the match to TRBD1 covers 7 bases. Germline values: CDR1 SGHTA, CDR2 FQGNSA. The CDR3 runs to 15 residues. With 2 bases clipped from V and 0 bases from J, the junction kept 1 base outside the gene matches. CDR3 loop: CASSLNRGSGNTIYF. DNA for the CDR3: TGTGCCAGCAGCTTAAACAGGGGCTCTGGAAACACCATATATTTT.

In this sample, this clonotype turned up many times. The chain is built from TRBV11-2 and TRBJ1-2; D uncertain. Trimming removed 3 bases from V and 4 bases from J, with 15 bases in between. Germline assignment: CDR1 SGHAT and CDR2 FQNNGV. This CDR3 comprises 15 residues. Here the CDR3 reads CASSFSGSSSYGYTF. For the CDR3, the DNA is TGTGCCAGCAGCTTTTCGGGGAGTTCCTCCTATGGCTACACCTTC.

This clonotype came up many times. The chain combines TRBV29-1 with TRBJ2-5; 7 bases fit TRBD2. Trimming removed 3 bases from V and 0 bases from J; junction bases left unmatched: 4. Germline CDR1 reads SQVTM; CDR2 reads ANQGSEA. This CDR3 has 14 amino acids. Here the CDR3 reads CSVDGLADQETQYF. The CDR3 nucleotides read TGCAGCGTTGATGGGCTAGCGGACCAAGAGACCCAGTACTTC.

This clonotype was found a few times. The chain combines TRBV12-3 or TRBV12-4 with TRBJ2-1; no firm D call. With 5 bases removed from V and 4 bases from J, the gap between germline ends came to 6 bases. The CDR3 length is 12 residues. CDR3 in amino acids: CASSQLYNEQFF. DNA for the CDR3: TGTGCCAGCAGTCAACTTTACAATGAGCAGTTCTTC.

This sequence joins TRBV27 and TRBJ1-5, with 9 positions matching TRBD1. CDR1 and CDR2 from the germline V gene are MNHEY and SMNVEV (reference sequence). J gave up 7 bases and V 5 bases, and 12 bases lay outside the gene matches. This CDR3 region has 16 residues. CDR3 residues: CASSPRQGVIAQPQHF. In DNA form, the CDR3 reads TGTGCCAGCAGTCCTCGACAGGGGGTCATAGCCCAGCCCCAGCATTTT.

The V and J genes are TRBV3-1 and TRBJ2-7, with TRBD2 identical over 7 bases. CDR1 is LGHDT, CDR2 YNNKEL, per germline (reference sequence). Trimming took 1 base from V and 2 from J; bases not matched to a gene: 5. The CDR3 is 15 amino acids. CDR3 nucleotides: TGTGCCAGCAGCCAAGGGGCGGGGGTTCCCTACGAGCAGTACTTC. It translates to CASSQGAGVPYEQYF.

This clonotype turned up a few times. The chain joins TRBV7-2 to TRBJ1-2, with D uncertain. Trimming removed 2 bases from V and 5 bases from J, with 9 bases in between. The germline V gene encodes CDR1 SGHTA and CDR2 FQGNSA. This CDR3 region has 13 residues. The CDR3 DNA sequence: TGTGCCAGCAGCTTATCAGTCCAGTATGGCTACACCTTC. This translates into CASSLSVQYGYTF.

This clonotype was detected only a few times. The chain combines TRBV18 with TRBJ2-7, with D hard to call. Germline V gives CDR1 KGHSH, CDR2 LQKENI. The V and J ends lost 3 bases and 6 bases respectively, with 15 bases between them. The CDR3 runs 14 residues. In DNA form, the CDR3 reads TGTGCCAGCTCACCTGACATCTACCCCTTCGAGCAGTACGTC. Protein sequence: CASSPDIYPFEQYV.

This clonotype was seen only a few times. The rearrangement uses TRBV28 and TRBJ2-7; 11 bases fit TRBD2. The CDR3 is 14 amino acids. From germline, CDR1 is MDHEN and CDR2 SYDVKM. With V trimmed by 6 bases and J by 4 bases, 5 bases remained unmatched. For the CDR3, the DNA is TGTGCCAGCAGCGGACTAGCGGGTTGGTACGAGCAGTACTTC. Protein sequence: CASSGLAGWYEQYF.

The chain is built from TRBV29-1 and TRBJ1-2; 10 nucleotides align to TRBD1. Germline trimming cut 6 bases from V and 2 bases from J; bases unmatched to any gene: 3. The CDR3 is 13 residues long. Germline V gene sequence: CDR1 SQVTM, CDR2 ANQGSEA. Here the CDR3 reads CSVTGGSNYGYTF. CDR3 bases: TGCAGCGTGACAGGGGGCAGCAACTATGGCTACACCTTC. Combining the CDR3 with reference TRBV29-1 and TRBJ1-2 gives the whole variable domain SAVISQKPSRDICQRGTSLTIQCQVDSQVTMMFWYRQQPGQSLTLIATANQGSEATYESGFVIDKFPISRPNLTFSTLTVSNMSPEDSSIYLCSVTGGSNYGYTFGSGTRLTVV.

The CDR3 bases are TGCGCCAGCAGCCAAGATCTCCTTCAGCCCCAGCATTTT. Residues: CASSQDLLQPQHF. This rearrangement joins TRBV4-3 to TRBJ1-5, with D hard to call. The ends were cut back, 0 bases at V and 6 bases at J, with 6 bases in the middle. Germline-derived CDR1 and CDR2 are LGHNA and YSLEER. This CDR3 has 13 residues.

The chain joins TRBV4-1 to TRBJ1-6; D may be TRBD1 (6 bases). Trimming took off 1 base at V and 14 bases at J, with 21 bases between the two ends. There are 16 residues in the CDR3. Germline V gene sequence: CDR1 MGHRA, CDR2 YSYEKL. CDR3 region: CASSQATTGRVRALHF. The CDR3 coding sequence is TGCGCCAGCAGCCAAGCGACGACAGGCCGGGTCAGGGCCCTCCACTTT.

The chain's CDR3 is CSAPSAGPGELFF. CDR3 DNA: TGCAGTGCCCCCAGCGCGGGACCCGGGGAGCTGTTTTTT. The chain couples TRBV20-1 to TRBJ2-2; possibly TRBD2 for D (6 bases). CDR1 is DFQATT, CDR2 SNEGSKA, per germline (reference sequence). This CDR3 has 13 residues. Trimming removed 6 bases from V and 6 bases from J, with 14 bases in between.

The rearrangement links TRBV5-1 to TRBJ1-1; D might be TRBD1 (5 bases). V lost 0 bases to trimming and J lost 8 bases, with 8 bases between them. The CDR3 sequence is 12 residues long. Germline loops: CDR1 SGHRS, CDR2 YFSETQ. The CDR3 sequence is CASSLVAGEAFF. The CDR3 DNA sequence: TGCGCCAGCAGCTTGGTGGCAGGGGAAGCTTTCTTT.

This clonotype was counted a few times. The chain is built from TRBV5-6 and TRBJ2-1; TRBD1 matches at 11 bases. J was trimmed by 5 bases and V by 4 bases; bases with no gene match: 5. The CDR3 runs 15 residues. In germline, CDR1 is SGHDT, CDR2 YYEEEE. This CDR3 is CASSPGQGADNEQFF. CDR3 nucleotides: TGTGCCAGCAGCCCCGGACAGGGGGCAGACAATGAGCAGTTCTTC.

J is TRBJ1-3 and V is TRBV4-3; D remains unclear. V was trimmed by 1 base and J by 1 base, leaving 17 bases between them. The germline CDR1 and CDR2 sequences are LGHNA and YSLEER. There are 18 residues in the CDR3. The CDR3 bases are TGCGCCAGCAGCCAAGGGTCACGGCTCGGAGGGTCTGGAAACACCATATATTTT. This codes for CASSQGSRLGGSGNTIYF.

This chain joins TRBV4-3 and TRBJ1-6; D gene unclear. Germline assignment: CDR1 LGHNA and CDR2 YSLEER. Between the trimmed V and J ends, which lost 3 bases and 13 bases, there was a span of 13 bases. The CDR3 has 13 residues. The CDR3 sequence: CASSQRRGRPLHF. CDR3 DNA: TGCGCCAGCAGCCAGAGACGGGGAAGGCCCCTCCACTTT.

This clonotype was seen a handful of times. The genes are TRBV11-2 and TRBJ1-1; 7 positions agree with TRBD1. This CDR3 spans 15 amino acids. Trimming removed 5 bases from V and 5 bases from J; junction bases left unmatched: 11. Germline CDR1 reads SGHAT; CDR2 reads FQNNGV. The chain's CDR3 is CASSPHPTGLTEAFF. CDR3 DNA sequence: TGTGCCAGCAGCCCTCATCCGACAGGGCTGACTGAAGCTTTCTTT. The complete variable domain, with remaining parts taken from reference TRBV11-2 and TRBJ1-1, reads EAGVAQSPRYKIIEKRQSVAFWCNPISGHATLYWYQQILGQGPKLLIQFQNNGVVDDSQLPKDRFSAERLKGVDSTLKIQPAKLEDSAVYLCASSPHPTGLTEAFFGQGTRLTVV.

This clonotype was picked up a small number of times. The CDR3, as DNA: TGCAGCGGCCTACAGGGGGCGATGTCCGGGGAGCTGTTTTTT. It codes for CSGLQGAMSGELFF. The rearrangement links TRBV29-1 to TRBJ2-2; 9 bases line up with TRBD1. The CDR3 runs 14 residues. The germline CDR1 and CDR2 sequences are SQVTM and ANQGSEA. Germline trimming cut 7 bases from V and 6 bases from J; bases unmatched to any gene: 9.

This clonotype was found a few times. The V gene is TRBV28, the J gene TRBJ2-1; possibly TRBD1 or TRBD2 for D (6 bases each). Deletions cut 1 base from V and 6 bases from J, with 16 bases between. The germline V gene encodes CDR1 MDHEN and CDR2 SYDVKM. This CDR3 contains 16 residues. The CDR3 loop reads CASSLFIGGLGNEQFF. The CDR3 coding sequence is TGTGCCAGCAGTTTATTTATAGGGGGGCTCGGCAATGAGCAGTTCTTC.

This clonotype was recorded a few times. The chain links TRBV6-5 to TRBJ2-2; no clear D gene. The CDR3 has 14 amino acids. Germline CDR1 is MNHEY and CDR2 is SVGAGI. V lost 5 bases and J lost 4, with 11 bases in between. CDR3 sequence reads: CASSPWVSTGELFF. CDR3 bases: TGTGCCAGCAGTCCATGGGTGAGCACCGGGGAGCTGTTTTTT.

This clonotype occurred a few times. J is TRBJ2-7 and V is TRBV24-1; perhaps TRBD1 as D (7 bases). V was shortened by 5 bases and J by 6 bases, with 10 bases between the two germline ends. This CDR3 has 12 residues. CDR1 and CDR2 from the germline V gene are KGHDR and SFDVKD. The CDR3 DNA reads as TGTGCCACCAGTGCAGGGGGAGGCGAGCAGTACTTC. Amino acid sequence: CATSAGGGEQYF.

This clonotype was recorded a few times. CDR3 protein: CASSQVIAPEELFF. The CDR3 nucleotides are TGCGCCAGCAGCCAAGTGATCGCGCCCGAGGAGCTGTTTTTT. The chain couples TRBV4-3 to TRBJ2-2; D remains unclear. Trimming took off 1 base at V and 10 bases at J, with 13 bases between the two ends. Per the germline V gene, CDR1 is LGHNA and CDR2 is YSLEER. The CDR3 consists of 14 residues.